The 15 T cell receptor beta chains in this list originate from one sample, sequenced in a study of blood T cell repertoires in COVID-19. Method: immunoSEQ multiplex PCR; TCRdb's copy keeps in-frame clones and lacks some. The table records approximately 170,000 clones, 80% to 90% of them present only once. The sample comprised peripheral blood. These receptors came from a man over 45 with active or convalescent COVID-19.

The CDR3 sequence is CTSSRTSGRATEQFF. The CDR3 region has the DNA TGCACCAGCAGCCGGACTAGCGGGAGGGCCACTGAGCAGTTCTTC. This rearrangement joins TRBV1 to TRBJ2-1; TRBD2 reflects the table's D call only, with no check against the DNA. TRBV1 is reported as a pseudogene. The CDR3 spans 15 residues.

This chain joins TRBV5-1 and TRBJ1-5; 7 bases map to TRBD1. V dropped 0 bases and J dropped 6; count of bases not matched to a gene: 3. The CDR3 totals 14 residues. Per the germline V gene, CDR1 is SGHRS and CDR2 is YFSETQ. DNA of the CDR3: TGCGCCAGCAGCTTGGAGGGGGCGAGTCAGCCCCAGCATTTT. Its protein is CASSLEGASQPQHF. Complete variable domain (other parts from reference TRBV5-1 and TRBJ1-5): KAGVTQTPRYLIKTRGQQVTLSCSPISGHRSVSWYQQTPGQGLQFLFEYFSETQRNKGNFPGRFSGRQFSNSRSEMNVSTLELGDSALYLCASSLEGASQPQHFGDGTRLSIL.

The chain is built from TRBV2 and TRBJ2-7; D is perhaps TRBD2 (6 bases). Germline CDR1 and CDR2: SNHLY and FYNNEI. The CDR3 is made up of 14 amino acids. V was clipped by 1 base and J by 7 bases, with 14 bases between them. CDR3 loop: CASSEGRGAGEQYF. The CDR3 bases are TGTGCCAGCAGTGAAGGGAGAGGGGCGGGGGAGCAGTACTTC.

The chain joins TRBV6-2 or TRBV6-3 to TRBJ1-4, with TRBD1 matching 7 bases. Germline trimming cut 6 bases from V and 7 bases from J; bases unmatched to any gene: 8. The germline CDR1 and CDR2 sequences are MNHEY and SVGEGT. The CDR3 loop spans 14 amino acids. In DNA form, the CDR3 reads TGTGCCAGCAGCTATTCCGGGACAGTTGAAAAACTGTTTTTT. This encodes CASSYSGTVEKLFF.

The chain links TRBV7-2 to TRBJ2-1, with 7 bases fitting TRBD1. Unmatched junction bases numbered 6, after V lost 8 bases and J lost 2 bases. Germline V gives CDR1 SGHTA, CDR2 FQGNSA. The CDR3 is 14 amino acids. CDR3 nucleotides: TGTGCCAGCGGCGGACAGGAGGCCTACAATGAGCAGTTCTTC. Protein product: CASGGQEAYNEQFF.

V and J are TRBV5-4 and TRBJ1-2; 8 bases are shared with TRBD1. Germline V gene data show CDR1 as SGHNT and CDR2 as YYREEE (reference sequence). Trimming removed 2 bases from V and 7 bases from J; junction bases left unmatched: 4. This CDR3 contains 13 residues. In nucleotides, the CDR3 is TGTGCCAGCAGCTTACAGGACAGGGCTGGCTACACCTTC. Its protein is CASSLQDRAGYTF.

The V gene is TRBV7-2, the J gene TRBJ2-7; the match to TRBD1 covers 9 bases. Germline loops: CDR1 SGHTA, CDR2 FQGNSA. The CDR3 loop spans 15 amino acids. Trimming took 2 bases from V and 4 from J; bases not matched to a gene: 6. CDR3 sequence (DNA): TGTGCCAGCAGCTTACTTGGGGACAGGGCGTACGAGCAGTACTTC. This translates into CASSLLGDRAYEQYF.

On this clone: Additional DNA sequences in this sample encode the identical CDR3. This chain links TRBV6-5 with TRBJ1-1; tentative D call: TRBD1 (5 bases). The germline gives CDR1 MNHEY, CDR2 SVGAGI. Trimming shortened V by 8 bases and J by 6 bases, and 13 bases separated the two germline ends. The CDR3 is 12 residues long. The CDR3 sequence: CASSSGGAEAFF. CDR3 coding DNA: TGTGCCAGCTCAAGCGGAGGGGCTGAAGCTTTCTTT.

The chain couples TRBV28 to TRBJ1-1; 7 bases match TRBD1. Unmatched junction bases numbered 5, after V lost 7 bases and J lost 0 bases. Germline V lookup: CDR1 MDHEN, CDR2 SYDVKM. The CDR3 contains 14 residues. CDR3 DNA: TGTGCCAGCATTCCAGGGGGATTGAACACTGAAGCTTTCTTT. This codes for CASIPGGLNTEAFF.

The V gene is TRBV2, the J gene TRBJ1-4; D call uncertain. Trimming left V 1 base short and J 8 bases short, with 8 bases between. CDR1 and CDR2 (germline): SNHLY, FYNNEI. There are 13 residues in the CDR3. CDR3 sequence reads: CASSEGNEEKLFF. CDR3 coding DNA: TGTGCCAGCAGTGAAGGAAATGAGGAAAAACTGTTTTTT.

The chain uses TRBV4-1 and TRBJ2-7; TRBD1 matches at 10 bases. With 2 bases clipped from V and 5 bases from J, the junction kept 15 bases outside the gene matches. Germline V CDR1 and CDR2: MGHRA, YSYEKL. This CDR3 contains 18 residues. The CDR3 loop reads CASSQLATRDRGINEQYF. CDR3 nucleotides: TGCGCCAGCAGCCAACTAGCTACTCGGGACAGGGGCATCAACGAGCAGTACTTC.

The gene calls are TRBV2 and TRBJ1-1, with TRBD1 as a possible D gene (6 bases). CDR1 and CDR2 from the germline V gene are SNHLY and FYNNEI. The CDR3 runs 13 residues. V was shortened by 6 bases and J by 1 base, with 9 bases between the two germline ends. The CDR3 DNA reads TGTGCCAGCAGGCGGACAGCGAACACTGAAGCTTTCTTT. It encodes CASRRTANTEAFF.

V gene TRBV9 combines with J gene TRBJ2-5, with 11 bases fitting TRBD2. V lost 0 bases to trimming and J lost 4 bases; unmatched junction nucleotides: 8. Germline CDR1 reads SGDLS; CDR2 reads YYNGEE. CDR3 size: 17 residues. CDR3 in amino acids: CASSVGTSGGLRETQYF. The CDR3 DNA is TGTGCCAGCAGCGTAGGCACTAGCGGGGGTCTTCGAGAGACCCAGTACTTC.

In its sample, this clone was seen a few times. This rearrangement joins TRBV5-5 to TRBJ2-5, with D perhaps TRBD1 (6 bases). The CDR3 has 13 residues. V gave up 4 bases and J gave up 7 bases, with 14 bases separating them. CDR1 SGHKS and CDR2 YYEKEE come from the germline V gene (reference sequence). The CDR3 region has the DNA TGTGCCAGCAGCACGACAGGCTCCGGGACCCAGTACTTC. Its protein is CASSTTGSGTQYF.

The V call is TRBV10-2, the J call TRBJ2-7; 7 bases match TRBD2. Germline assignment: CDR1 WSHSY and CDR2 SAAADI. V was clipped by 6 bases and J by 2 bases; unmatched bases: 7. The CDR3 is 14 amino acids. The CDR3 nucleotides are TGCGCCAGCAGGGCTAGCGGTAGAACCTACGAGCAGTACTTC. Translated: CASRASGRTYEQYF.